The 9 T cell receptor beta chains below were found in one sample sequenced in a study of blood T cell repertoires in COVID-19. TCRdb's copy holds only in-frame clones and misses some; the assay was immunoSEQ multiplex PCR. The profile shows 110,000 to 150,000 clones, roughly 80% of them singletons. The sample taken for sequencing was peripheral blood. All receptors derive from a man between 65 and 85 years old who had recovered from COVID-19.

The CDR3 nucleotides read TGTGCCAGCAGCCAAGATGTTGTGAGCGCTACCTACGAGCAGTACTTC. This gives the protein CASSQDVVSATYEQYF. The chain joins TRBV3-1 (or the pseudogene TRBV3-2) to TRBJ2-7, with D hard to call. This CDR3 spans 16 amino acids. Trimming pared 0 bases from V and 2 bases from J, leaving 14 bases between. The V gene's germline CDR1 is LGHDT and CDR2 YNNKEL (reference sequence).

This clone occurred once. The chain joins TRBV28 to TRBJ2-5; 15 bases are shared with TRBD2. The CDR3 contains 15 residues. Germline CDR1 and CDR2: MDHEN and SYDVKM. Trimming at V came to 6 bases and at J to 6 bases, leaving 5 bases not matched to a gene. CDR3 in DNA: TGTGCCAGCAGCGAAGGGACTAGCGGGAGGAAGACCCAGTACTTC. As protein: CASSEGTSGRKTQYF.

This sequence joins TRBV10-3 and TRBJ2-2, with 8 bases matching TRBD1. Germline lookup yields CDR1 ENHRY and CDR2 SYGVKD. V lost 7 bases to trimming and J lost 4 bases; unmatched junction nucleotides: 5. The CDR3 loop spans 14 amino acids. CDR3 residues: CAINGQGATGELFF. The DNA of the CDR3 is TGTGCCATCAACGGACAGGGAGCCACCGGGGAGCTGTTTTTT.

The rearrangement uses TRBV25-1 and TRBJ1-2, with D tentatively TRBD1 (6 bases). CDR1 is MGHDK, CDR2 SYGVNS, per germline. Trimming took off 2 bases at V and 0 bases at J, with 13 bases between the two ends. The CDR3 is 16 amino acids. The CDR3 region is CASSEITGSTNYGYTF. The CDR3 region has the DNA TGTGCCAGCAGTGAAATCACAGGGTCAACTAACTATGGCTACACCTTC.

This clone was seen a handful of times. This chain uses TRBV2 with TRBJ2-7; 9 nucleotides agree with TRBD2. The CDR3 consists of 12 residues. Per the germline V gene, CDR1 is SNHLY and CDR2 is FYNNEI. V shed 6 bases, J shed 4 bases, and the junction held 1 base outside the gene matches. CDR3 sequence: CASRTSGYEQYF. The DNA for the CDR3 is TGTGCCAGCAGAACTAGCGGGTACGAGCAGTACTTC.

This chain uses TRBV7-6 with TRBJ2-1; a weak D match, TRBD1 (5 bases). The germline V and J ends were trimmed by 1 base and 10 bases, with 26 bases remaining between them. CDR1 and CDR2 (germline): SGHVS, FNYEAQ. The CDR3 is made up of 18 amino acids. The CDR3 sequence is CASSLGTGQGFFSGEQFF. CDR3 sequence (DNA): TGTGCCAGCAGCTTAGGGACCGGGCAGGGCTTTTTCTCAGGAGAGCAGTTCTTC.

The chain joins TRBV2 to TRBJ2-3; D perhaps matches TRBD2 (6 bases). CDR3 length: 15 residues. Germline V CDR1 and CDR2: SNHLY, FYNNEI. Trimming left V 5 bases short and J 2 bases short, with 14 bases between. The DNA for the CDR3 is TGTGCCAGCAGTTGGGACTCAGGAACCACAGATACGCAGTATTTT. Its translation is CASSWDSGTTDTQYF.

The chain joins TRBV5-1 to TRBJ2-1; D is ambiguous. This CDR3 region has 12 residues. Trimming pared 0 bases from V and 8 bases from J, leaving 6 bases between. CDR1 is SGHRS and CDR2 is YFSETQ in the germline V gene. The CDR3 DNA is TGCGCCAGCAGCTTGGACCGGGATGAGCAGTTCTTC. Translating it yields CASSLDRDEQFF.

The V gene is TRBV19, the J gene TRBJ2-7, with D tentatively TRBD2 (5 bases). Germline assignment: CDR1 LNHDA and CDR2 SQIVND (reference sequence). The CDR3 is made up of 13 amino acids. V lost 5 bases, J lost 3 bases, and 11 bases lay in between. This CDR3 is CASSAGLHYEQYF. CDR3 nucleotide sequence: TGTGCCAGTAGTGCCGGACTTCACTACGAGCAGTACTTC.